These T cell receptor beta chains were read from a single sample in a study of T cell responses to AZD1222 COVID-19 vaccine. Generated by immunoSEQ multiplex PCR, the TCRdb table keeps only in-frame clones and is missing some. The repertoire holds 150,000 to 200,000 clones, with about 90% as singletons. Source: peripheral blood, taken on day 0 of AZD1222 vaccination. The receptors were gathered from an adult in good health. Both conserved end residues are part of each CDR3. D genes are given only for firm matches. Clone size, where shown, is once, few, many, or a class for clones that have expanded.

cdr3_nt	cdr3_aa	cdr3_length	clone_size	d_call	v_call	j_call
TGTGCCAGCAGCCTTCAGACTAGCGGGAAATACAATGAGCAGTTCTTC	CASSLQTSGKYNEQFF	16	-	TRBD2	TRBV6-6	TRBJ2-1
TGTGCCAGCAGCTTGTTAGGAGGTGAATCACCCCTCCACTTT	CASSLLGGESPLHF	14	-	-	TRBV5-6	TRBJ1-6
TGCAGCGCCGGGACAGGGAACGAGCAGTACTTC	CSAGTGNEQYF	11	-	TRBD1	TRBV29-1	TRBJ2-7
TGTGCCAGCAGTTCGGGGAACAGGGGATCCTACGAGCAGTACTTC	CASSSGNRGSYEQYF	15	-	TRBD1	TRBV6-2/TRBV6-3	TRBJ2-7
TGTGCCAGCAGCTTAAGATCCGGGACAGCCAATTCACCCCTCCACTTT	CASSLRSGTANSPLHF	16	-	TRBD1	TRBV5-8	TRBJ1-6
TGTGCCAGCTCACCCGAGGGCAGCCTTCTGCATTTT	CASSPEGSLLHF	12	-	-	TRBV18	TRBJ1-5
TGTGCCAGCAGCCACAGACTAGCGGGAACGTTCTACGAGCAGTACTTC	CASSHRLAGTFYEQYF	16	-	TRBD2	TRBV14	TRBJ2-7
TGTGCCAGCAGTTTAATCTCGGGTGGGGGTAGACAGGGGGCGAAAGGCTACACCTTC	CASSLISGGGRQGAKGYTF	19	-	TRBD1	TRBV27	TRBJ1-2
TGTGCCAGCAGCCACACCTCTCTTCGGAGACAGGGTATTGAAAAACTGTTTTTT	CASSHTSLRRQGIEKLFF	18	-	TRBD1	TRBV3-1/TRBV3-2	TRBJ1-4
TGTGCCAGCAGTTCCCCCGGACTAGCCGCCTACGAGCAGTACTTC	CASSSPGLAAYEQYF	15	-	TRBD2	TRBV27	TRBJ2-7
TGTGCCAGCAGCTTTGGGACTAGCCAATCCTACGAGCAGTACTTC	CASSFGTSQSYEQYF	15	once	TRBD2	TRBV5-5	TRBJ2-7
TGCACCAGCAGCCGGAGGCAGGGCCTGAGGGGGACCTACGAGCAGTACTTC	CTSSRRQGLRGTYEQYF	17	-	-	TRBV1	TRBJ2-7
TGTGCAAGTCGCTGTGGGGGGGAGTTCACAGATACGCAGTATTTT	CASRCGGEFTDTQYF	15	few	-	TRBV12-2	TRBJ2-3
TGTGCCAGCAGCTTAGTGGGGGGGGCGGCCCACGAGCAGTACTTC	CASSLVGGAAHEQYF	15	-	-	TRBV11-2	TRBJ2-7
TGTGCCAGCAGTCTCCCGGGACATTACAATGAGCAGTTCTTC	CASSLPGHYNEQFF	14	-	-	TRBV27	TRBJ2-1
TGTGCCAGCCACCGGGGGGACTACAATGAGCAGTTCTTC	CASHRGDYNEQFF	13	-	TRBD2	TRBV7-9	TRBJ2-1
TGTGCCAGCAGTTTAACTGGAAGTTCACCCCTCCACTTT	CASSLTGSSPLHF	13	once	-	TRBV28	TRBJ1-6
TGTGCCAGGGAGGGGAACACTGAAGCTTTCTTT	CAREGNTEAFF	11	-	-	TRBV2	TRBJ1-1
TGTGCCAGCAGCCTCGACATCTATGGCTACACCTTC	CASSLDIYGYTF	12	-	-	TRBV7-9	TRBJ1-2
TGTGCCAGCAGTTTATTGCGGGTCGGTGCTTTCTTT	CASSLLRVGAFF	12	-	-	TRBV28	TRBJ1-1
TGTGCCAGCAGGTTAGCGGGAGGTCCCGAGCAGTACTTC	CASRLAGGPEQYF	13	-	TRBD2	TRBV27	TRBJ2-7
TGTGCCAGCAGCTTAGTAGAAGGACTACGGTCCCCGCGGTACAATGAGCAGTTCTTC	CASSLVEGLRSPRYNEQFF	19	-	-	TRBV11-2	TRBJ2-1
TGTGCCAGCAGTCTATCCGGGACAGGGGGAGATACGCAGTATTTT	CASSLSGTGGDTQYF	15	-	TRBD1	TRBV28	TRBJ2-3
TGTGCCAGCAGACCGATCGGGGCGGACACTGAAGCTTTCTTT	CASRPIGADTEAFF	14	-	-	TRBV7-3	TRBJ1-1
TGTGCCAGCAGTCGTCGGACAGGGGGACACCCGGAGGACTTGGTTCAGCCCCAGCATTTT	CASSRRTGGHPEDLVQPQHF	20	-	TRBD1	TRBV6-6	TRBJ1-5